In this sample, the clone carrying this T cell receptor (beta chain) turned up a few times. The antigen is unknown. The same CDR3 is also encoded by other DNA sequences in this sample. This sample stems from a study of cytotoxic CD8 clonotypes in ibrutinib-treated CLL. Study-level points and caveats: Sampling of sustained-remission and progressing patients occurred at differing times.

There are 14 residues in the CDR3. Trimming removed 2 bases from V and 6 bases from J; junction bases left unmatched: 4. Germline loops: CDR1 MNHNS, CDR2 SASEGT. TCRdb's table, derived via immunoSEQ multiplex PCR, lists solely in-frame clones and lacks some. Counted here are about 130,000 clones, 84% occurring once; the ten biggest clones make up 3.3%. The chain employs TRBV6-1 and TRBJ1-2; TRBD1 matches 9 bases. Source: PBMCs, taken after 24 months of ibrutinib treatment. The source is a human donor with chronic lymphocytic leukemia. The CDR3 nucleotides read TGTGCCAGCAGTGAAAACAGGGGGCGAGATGGCTACACCTTC. Protein: CASSENRGRDGYTF.